This is a list of T cell receptor beta chains from one sample in a study of T cells in Graves' hyperthyroidism and ophthalmopathy. TCRdb reprocessed the multiplex PCR reads via MiXCR and lists one record per CDR3 protein. The sample shows about 400,000 distinct CDR3 sequences, over 13% of them seen only once. The specimen sequenced was blood. These receptors were taken from a man aged 50 or older with Graves' ophthalmopathy. The CDR3 runs from the conserved cysteine through the conserved F or W. The D gene is left open where the match is weak. Where a row states a size, it is once, few, many or the class of an expanded clone; other rows omit it.

CDR3aa | CDR3nt | j_gene | abundance | v_gene | d_gene
CASSVEGQGTEQYF | TGTGCCAGCAGCGTAGAGGGACAGGGGACCGAGCAGTACTTC | TRBJ2-7 | few | TRBV9 | TRBD1
CSVGKGTYEQYF | TGCAGCGTTGGAAAGGGAACCTACGAGCAGTACTTC | TRBJ2-7 | many | TRBV29-1 | NA
CASSMDNSGHLVYEQYF | TGTGCCAGTAGTATGGATAATTCGGGACACCTTGTTTACGAGCAGTACTTC | TRBJ2-7 | many | TRBV19 | NA
CASSPGLAGGRYF | TGTGCCAGCAGCCCGGGACTAGCGGGAGGACGTTACTTC | TRBJ2-7 | many | TRBV28 | TRBD2
CASRLLAGSSYNEQFF | TGTGCCAGCAGGCTCCTAGCGGGGAGCTCCTACAATGAGCAGTTCTTC | TRBJ2-1 | many | TRBV2 | TRBD2
CSAAGLANSYEQYF | TGCAGCGCAGCGGGACTAGCAAACTCCTACGAGCAGTACTTC | TRBJ2-7 | few | TRBV29-1 | TRBD2
CASRNGGALGQYF | TGTGCCAGCAGAAACGGAGGGGCACTGGGGCAGTACTTC | TRBJ2-7 | many | TRBV6-2/TRBV6-3 | NA
CASSFSGNNEQFF | TGTGCCAGCAGTTTTAGCGGAAACAATGAGCAGTTCTTC | TRBJ2-1 | many | TRBV12-3/TRBV12-4 | NA
CASTLRGRRLYEQYF | TGTGCCAGCACTCTTCGGGGACGGCGCCTTTACGAGCAGTACTTC | TRBJ2-7 | NA | TRBV6-2/TRBV6-3 | NA
CSQRTNTEAFF | TGCAGTCAAAGGACGAACACTGAAGCTTTCTTT | TRBJ1-1 | few | TRBV20-1 | NA
CASNGGDRGVQETQYF | TGTGCCAGCAATGGGGGGGACAGGGGAGTTCAAGAGACCCAGTACTTC | TRBJ2-5 | NA | TRBV6-2/TRBV6-3 | TRBD1
CASSQDPGLNAFF | TGTGCCAGCAGCCAAGATCCAGGGCTTAACGCTTTCTTT | TRBJ1-1 | NA | TRBV14 | NA
CAWGRTSGYEQYF | TGTGCCTGGGGGAGGACTAGCGGGTACGAGCAGTACTTC | TRBJ2-7 | many | TRBV30 | TRBD2
CASGGGDRADEQFF | TGTGCCAGCGGCGGGGGGGACAGGGCCGATGAGCAGTTCTTC | TRBJ2-1 | many | TRBV2 | NA
CASRRSGEVGQPQHF | TGTGCCAGCAGAAGGAGCGGGGAGGTGGGTCAGCCCCAGCATTTT | TRBJ1-5 | few | TRBV28 | NA
CASVGPGSRTEAFF | TGTGCCAGCGTTGGTCCGGGGTCGCGGACTGAAGCTTTCTTT | TRBJ1-1 | many | TRBV6-1 | NA
CASSLGSEIYEQYF | TGCGCCAGCAGCTTGGGTAGCGAGATCTACGAGCAGTACTTC | TRBJ2-7 | many | TRBV5-1 | NA
CSVIKQGLPEAFF | TGCAGCGTTATCAAACAGGGACTTCCTGAAGCTTTCTTT | TRBJ1-1 | many | TRBV29-1 | NA
CASSYAGQGLGTDTQYF | TGTGCCAGCAGTTACGCGGGACAGGGTTTGGGGACAGATACGCAGTATTTT | TRBJ2-3 | many | TRBV6-2/TRBV6-3 | TRBD1
CATSRVDRAQEQFF | TGTGCCACCAGCAGAGTAGACAGGGCACAGGAGCAGTTCTTC | TRBJ2-1 | few | TRBV15 | TRBD1
CASVRTGGSYNEQFF | TGTGCCAGCGTCAGGACGGGAGGGTCCTACAATGAGCAGTTCTTC | TRBJ2-1 | many | TRBV2 | TRBD2
CSARAGGVNTEAFF | TGCAGTGCTAGAGCGGGAGGGGTGAACACTGAAGCTTTCTTT | TRBJ1-1 | many | TRBV20-1 | NA
CASSRQGAAGEKLFF | TGTGCCAGCAGCAGACAGGGGGCAGCGGGAGAAAAACTGTTTTTT | TRBJ1-4 | many | TRBV3-1 | TRBD1
CASSQVGMGLAYNEQYF | TGCGCCAGCAGCCAAGTGGGTATGGGACTAGCGTACAATGAGCAGTACTTC | TRBJ2-7 | NA | TRBV4-1 | TRBD2
CASSRFSGYEQYF | TGTGCCAGTAGTAGATTCAGCGGTTACGAGCAGTACTTC | TRBJ2-7 | NA | TRBV19 | NA
CASRKGPNTGELFF | TGTGCCAGCAGAAAAGGACCCAACACCGGGGAGCTGTTTTTT | TRBJ2-2 | NA | TRBV3-1 | NA
CALRKGGQETQYF | TGTGCCCTACGGAAGGGCGGACAAGAGACCCAGTACTTC | TRBJ2-5 | few | TRBV30 | NA
CASSPRDSRTSYEQYF | TGTGCCAGTAGTCCGCGGGACAGTCGGACTTCCTACGAGCAGTACTTC | TRBJ2-7 | few | TRBV19 | NA
CSARTVGEGDEQFF | TGCAGTGCTAGAACCGTCGGGGAGGGAGATGAGCAGTTCTTC | TRBJ2-1 | many | TRBV20-1 | TRBD2
CASRATNEQFF | TGTGCCAGCAGGGCTACCAATGAGCAGTTCTTC | TRBJ2-1 | many | TRBV12-3/TRBV12-4 | NA
CASSRTSGSRQETQYF | TGCGCCAGCAGCCGTACTAGCGGGAGTCGTCAAGAGACCCAGTACTTC | TRBJ2-5 | many | TRBV4-1 | TRBD2
CSARDPGQGTSGSSDTQYF | TGCAGTGCTAGAGATCCTGGACAGGGTACTAGCGGGAGCTCAGATACGCAGTATTTT | TRBJ2-3 | many | TRBV20-1 | TRBD2
CASSHRGVQAFF | TGTGCCAGCAGCCACCGAGGGGTCCAAGCTTTCTTT | TRBJ1-1 | many | TRBV3-1 | NA
CSARITGPNTEAFF | TGCAGTGCTAGAATAACAGGACCGAACACTGAAGCTTTCTTT | TRBJ1-1 | NA | TRBV20-1 | NA
CASSSVKDRGRGETQYF | TGTGCCAGCAGTTCCGTTAAGGACAGGGGGCGAGGGGAGACCCAGTACTTC | TRBJ2-5 | NA | TRBV12-3/TRBV12-4 | TRBD1
CASSSYSYEQYF | TGTGCCAGCAGCTCCTACAGTTACGAGCAGTACTTC | TRBJ2-7 | many | TRBV7-9 | NA
CASSLDGTGRSTDTQYF | TGTGCCAGCAGCTTAGATGGGACAGGGCGAAGCACAGATACGCAGTATTTT | TRBJ2-3 | NA | TRBV7-8 | TRBD1
CASSKGQKQETQYF | TGTGCCAGCAGCAAGGGACAGAAACAAGAGACCCAGTACTTC | TRBJ2-5 | NA | TRBV7-9 | TRBD1
CSATGQGGSPLHF | TGCAGTGCAACTGGACAGGGTGGCTCACCCCTCCACTTT | TRBJ1-6 | many | TRBV20-1 | TRBD1
CASSAGPDPLWHF | TGTGCCAGCAGCGCCGGACCGGACCCCCTATGGCATTTT | TRBJ1-5 | NA | TRBV28 | NA
CASSLVLAGEWPYEQYF | TGTGCCAGCAGTTTAGTACTAGCGGGAGAATGGCCCTACGAGCAGTACTTC | TRBJ2-7 | NA | TRBV12-3/TRBV12-4 | TRBD2